Sequencing of this T cell receptor beta chain was carried out in a study of blood T cell repertoires in COVID-19. Study context: Samples representing acute and convalescent COVID-19 were sourced from the United States, Italy and Spain. The analysed material was cDNA or gDNA that came from T cells, B-cell-depleted T cells, or PBMCs.

Per the authors' pipeline: Nucleated cell counts were estimated from reference gene primer amplification. Using immunoSEQ multiplex PCR, the repertoire was profiled, and TCRdb retains in-frame clones only, with some absent. The V and J calls and clone size are taken from that table; D and trimming were inferred from the DNA. The table shows more than 250,000 clones, with around 87% occurring only once. V lost 1 base and J 1 base, leaving 11 bases between the germline ends. The CDR3 consists of 16 residues. CDR1 is SGHRS, CDR2 YFSETQ, per germline. The TCR was taken from a man in his fifties with active or convalescent COVID-19. Sequenced input: peripheral blood. The chain combines TRBV5-1 with TRBJ2-2, with a tentative D call TRBD1 (5 bases). In DNA form, the CDR3 reads TGCGCCAGCAGCTTGAGGACACTACAGAACACCGGGGAGCTGTTTTTT. As protein: CASSLRTLQNTGELFF.